This entry lists 7 T cell receptor beta chains sequenced from one sample in a study of blood T cell repertoires in COVID-19. This table comes from immunoSEQ multiplex PCR, and its TCRdb copy is limited to in-frame clones, with some not included. This sample carries 200,000 to 250,000 clones, around 82% of them seen once, and the ten largest clones take 9.5% to 15%. Input material: peripheral blood. All receptors derive from a human donor in a cohort sampled during active COVID-19.

The genes are TRBV27 and TRBJ2-3; tentatively, D is TRBD1 (6 bases). CDR3 length equals 17 residues. Germline-derived CDR1 and CDR2 are MNHEY and SMNVEV (reference sequence). The germline V and J ends were trimmed by 0 bases and 2 bases, with 15 bases remaining between them. CDR3 sequence reads: CASSLSPTGRTTDTQYF. As DNA, the CDR3 is TGTGCCAGCAGTTTATCGCCGACAGGACGAACCACAGATACGCAGTATTTT.

The V call is TRBV27, the J call TRBJ1-6; TRBD1 agrees at 7 bases. J was trimmed by 7 bases and V by 5 bases; bases with no gene match: 8. The V gene's germline CDR1 is MNHEY and CDR2 SMNVEV (reference sequence). This CDR3 has 15 residues. The CDR3 is CASSLDRVGNSPLHF. The CDR3 region has the DNA TGTGCCAGCAGTCTAGACAGGGTCGGGAATTCACCCCTCCACTTT.

CDR3 amino acids: CASSPLDNSPLHF. The CDR3, as DNA: TGTGCCAGCAGTCCACTTGATAATTCACCCCTCCACTTT. The rearrangement uses TRBV27 and TRBJ1-6; no definite D call. V was cut by 5 bases and J by 5 bases, with 7 bases left in between. The CDR3 totals 13 residues. In germline, CDR1 is MNHEY, CDR2 SMNVEV (reference sequence).

This clone was recorded only once. The rearrangement links TRBV7-8 to TRBJ2-5; unclear D gene. Trimming cost V 1 base and J 2 bases, with 11 bases left between them. The CDR3 length is 15 residues. The germline gives CDR1 SGHVS, CDR2 FQNEAQ. The CDR3 DNA reads TGTGCCAGCAGCTTAGACGGCAGAGGACAAGAGACCCAGTACTTC. It translates to CASSLDGRGQETQYF.

The chain carries TRBV6-6 and TRBJ2-5, with 15 bases identical to TRBD2. Germline CDR1 MNHNY, CDR2 SVGAGI (reference sequence). The CDR3 sequence is 16 residues long. V was pared by 4 bases and J by 8 bases, with 8 bases of the junction left unmatched. In DNA form, the CDR3 reads TGTGCCAGCAGTTCCCGGACTAGCGGGGGGGCGCATACCCAGTACTTC. Amino acids: CASSSRTSGGAHTQYF.

The chain carries TRBV27 and TRBJ2-7, with D tentatively TRBD2 (6 bases). The CDR3 has 15 amino acids. Per the germline V gene, CDR1 is MNHEY and CDR2 is SMNVEV (reference sequence). V shed 5 bases and J shed 2 bases, with 16 bases lying between them. As DNA, the CDR3 is TGTGCCAGCAGTCTGGGGGGTGGCGGGACCTACGAGCAGTACTTC. Translating gives CASSLGGGGTYEQYF.

The gene calls are TRBV19 and TRBJ1-3, with a weak D call TRBD1 (5 bases). Germline lookup yields CDR1 LNHDA and CDR2 SQIVND (reference sequence). Trimming took off 6 bases at V and 0 bases at J, with 6 bases between the two ends. The CDR3 has 13 residues. The CDR3, as DNA: TGTGCCAGTAGCAGGGACTCTGGAAACACCATATATTTT. Protein product: CASSRDSGNTIYF.